This T cell receptor (beta chain) was identified during a study of post-analysis software for immune sequencing data. Broader study findings: There were a few TRBV segments more frequent in patients than controls, and TRBV5-6, TRBV5-1 and TRBV20-1 were among them.

Libraries were made from TCR beta cDNA, and they carried unique molecular identifiers. TCRdb recomputed calls from the PCR reads with MiXCR, one row per CDR3 protein. The sample has hundreds of thousands of distinct CDR3 sequences, approximately 59% seen once. Details on this clonotype: Its cognate antigen is unknown.

Germline CDR1 reads SGHRS; CDR2 reads YFSETQ. CDR3 length equals 15 residues. V lost 1 base and J lost 2, with 7 bases in between. The clonotype was recovered from a girl aged 2-9 years with multiple sclerosis. The chain carries TRBV5-1 and TRBJ2-6, with D hard to call. Sequencing used blood. CDR3 sequence reads: CASSLFPAGANVLTF. The CDR3 region has the DNA TGCGCCAGCAGCTTGTTTCCGGCTGGGGCCAACGTCCTGACTTTC. The full variable domain, in which reference TRBV5-1 and TRBJ2-6 provide the parts outside the CDR3, is KAGVTQTPRYLIKTRGQQVTLSCSPISGHRSVSWYQQTPGQGLQFLFEYFSETQRNKGNFPGRFSGRQFSNSRSEMNVSTLELGDSALYLCASSLFPAGANVLTFGAGSRLTVL.